This TCR beta chain is drawn from a study of regulatory T cells in long-lasting Graves disease. Notes on the study in general: The study found lower TCR diversity in persistent Graves' patients than in newly diagnosed ones.

Concerning this clonotype: Its antigen is unidentified.

Through Arm-PCR of CDR3 regions and iRepertoire HTBI primers, TCR beta libraries were built. TCRdb ran MiXCR on the multiplex PCR reads and lists one entry per CDR3 protein. This table holds a few hundred thousand distinct CDR3 sequences, around 19% found once. The germline V gene has CDR1 SNHLY and CDR2 FYNNEI. The CDR3 runs to 14 residues. Trimming took 6 bases from V and 3 from J; bases not matched to a gene: 4. Time point: newly diagnosed GD, antithyroid drugs for less than 3 months. From RNA extracted from PBMCs, the TCR library was made. This sequence originates from a female donor with Graves disease. This chain links TRBV2 with TRBJ2-2; TRBD2 aligns across 7 bases. The source material was peripheral blood mononuclear cells (PBMCs), sampled at new diagnosis, from a patient treated with antithyroid drugs. The CDR3, as DNA: TGTGCCAGCAGGGCGGGACTACACACCGGGGAGCTGTTTTTT. As protein: CASRAGLHTGELFF.